This T cell receptor beta chain is from a study of regulatory T cells in long-lasting Graves disease. This clonotype was observed at least ten times. Arm-PCR with iRepertoire HTBI primers amplified the CDR3 regions for these TCR beta libraries. TCRdb recomputed calls from the multiplex PCR reads with MiXCR, one row per CDR3 protein. The sample holds about 540,000 distinct CDR3 sequences, 13% seen once. Time point described: newly diagnosed GD, antithyroid drugs for less than 3 months. Generation of the TCR library employed RNA extracted from PBMCs. The CDR3 runs to 16 residues. V lost 7 bases, J lost 6 bases, and 20 bases lay in between. Germline CDR1 KGHDR, CDR2 SFDVKD. A further study also used this sample, focusing on T cells in Graves' hyperthyroidism and ophthalmopathy.

The sample here was peripheral blood mononuclear cells (PBMCs), taken at new diagnosis, from a patient treated with antithyroid drugs. This receptor was taken from a man younger than 40 with Graves disease. The chain recombines TRBV24-1 with TRBJ2-2; D tentatively reads TRBD1 or TRBD2 (5 bases each). The CDR3 loop reads CATSAFRGQGAGELFF. The CDR3 coding sequence is TGTGCCACCAGCGCCTTCCGAGGGCAGGGCGCCGGGGAGCTGTTTTTT.